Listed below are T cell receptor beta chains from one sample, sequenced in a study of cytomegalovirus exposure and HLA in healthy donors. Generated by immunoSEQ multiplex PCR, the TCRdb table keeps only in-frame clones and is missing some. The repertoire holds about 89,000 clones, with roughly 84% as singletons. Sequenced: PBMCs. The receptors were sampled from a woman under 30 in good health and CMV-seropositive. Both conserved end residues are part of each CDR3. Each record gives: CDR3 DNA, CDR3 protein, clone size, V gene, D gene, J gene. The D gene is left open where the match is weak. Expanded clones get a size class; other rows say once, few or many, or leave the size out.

TGTGCCGTCGACAAAGGCTCTGGGGCCAACGTCCTGACTTTC CAVDKGSGANVLTF NA TRBV28 NA TRBJ2-6
TGTGCCAGCAGTTTAGCCGTGAGCTCCTACGAGCAGTACTTC CASSLAVSSYEQYF NA TRBV28 NA TRBJ2-7
TGTGCCAGCAGCTTATTATCTAGCTCTGGAAACACCATATATTTT CASSLLSSSGNTIYF once TRBV7-2 NA TRBJ1-3
TGTGCCAGCAGCCCGGCGGGGTACGAGCAGTACTTC CASSPAGYEQYF NA TRBV4-2 NA TRBJ2-7
TGTGCCAGCAGTTACCTCTCCAGGGACTATGGCTACACCTTC CASSYLSRDYGYTF NA TRBV6-5 NA TRBJ1-2
TGTGCCAGCAGCAGCGGACAGACCTACGAGCAGTACTTC CASSSGQTYEQYF once TRBV7-9 NA TRBJ2-7
TGTGCCTGGAGTCGCCTTCTGGACAGTAGCTCACCCCTCCACTTT CAWSRLLDSSSPLHF few TRBV30 NA TRBJ1-6
TGTGCCAGCAGTCCGACAGGGGAACTGTACGAGCAGTACTTC CASSPTGELYEQYF NA TRBV28 TRBD1 TRBJ2-7
TGTGCCAGCAGCGTAGATGGGCAGGGGAGGGCGGAGACCCAGTACTTC CASSVDGQGRAETQYF NA TRBV9 NA TRBJ2-5
TGCGCCAGCAGCCAGTTTACAGCCTCTACTAATGAAAAACTGTTTTTT CASSQFTASTNEKLFF NA TRBV4-1 NA TRBJ1-4
TGCAGCGTCGGACAGTATGTATCTGAAGCTTTCTTT CSVGQYVSEAFF NA TRBV29-1 NA TRBJ1-1
TGTGCCAGCAGCTTAAGGGGAACTGGAAACACCATATATTTT CASSLRGTGNTIYF NA TRBV7-6 NA TRBJ1-3
TGTGCCAGCAGCTTTAACTTCGGACTAGCGGAGTCCTACGAGCAGTACTTC CASSFNFGLAESYEQYF NA TRBV7-2 TRBD2 TRBJ2-7
TGTGCCAGCAGAATCGCTCCGGGACTAGCGGGAAGCACAGATACGCAGTATTTT CASRIAPGLAGSTDTQYF NA TRBV28 TRBD2 TRBJ2-3
TGTGCCAGTAGCAGGGGGCCCCCGTTCTTC CASSRGPPFF NA TRBV19 TRBD1 TRBJ2-1
TGTGCCAGCAGCATTACAGGGAATTCACCCCTCCACTTT CASSITGNSPLHF NA TRBV28 NA TRBJ1-6
TGTGCCAGCAACCTGGAGGGGGCTTTCTACGAGCAGTACTTC CASNLEGAFYEQYF few TRBV6-6 NA TRBJ2-7
TGCGCCAGCAGCCAAGATAGAAAGCCTCCTGAAGCTTTCTTT CASSQDRKPPEAFF NA TRBV4-3 NA TRBJ1-1
TGTGCCAGCAGCCGGGAGGGTGAGGGTAATGAAAAACTGTTTTTT CASSREGEGNEKLFF NA TRBV6-5 NA TRBJ1-4
TGTGCCAGCAGTTTACACTTCTGGAATCAGCCCCAGCATTTT CASSLHFWNQPQHF NA TRBV27 NA TRBJ1-5
TGCGCCAGCAGCCCTCTAGCGAGCACAGATACGCAGTATTTT CASSPLASTDTQYF NA TRBV5-1 NA TRBJ2-3
TGTGCCAGCAGCTTATTCGGAAACATTCAGTACTTC CASSLFGNIQYF NA TRBV7-9 NA TRBJ2-4
TGCGCCAGCAGCTCTTCGGCACCTCGGTTGAGGAATCAGCCCCAGCATTTT CASSSSAPRLRNQPQHF NA TRBV4-3 NA TRBJ1-5
TGTGCCAGCAGCCTTGGACAGGGGGGATCCCAAGAGACCCAGTACTTC CASSLGQGGSQETQYF NA TRBV9 TRBD1 TRBJ2-5
TGTGCCACCAGCAGAGATGGGCAAGTCACAGATACGCAGTATTTT CATSRDGQVTDTQYF NA TRBV15 NA TRBJ2-3
TGTGCCAGCAGTATACAGGGGGTCGGCACTGAAGCTTTCTTT CASSIQGVGTEAFF NA TRBV6-5 TRBD1 TRBJ1-1
TGTGCCAGCAGTCCCGGGACTAGCGGCAATGAGCAGTTCTTC CASSPGTSGNEQFF few TRBV6-5 TRBD2 TRBJ2-1
TGCGCCAGCAGCCAAGATGGGGGGGCGGACAATCAGCCCCAGCATTTT CASSQDGGADNQPQHF NA TRBV4-3 NA TRBJ1-5
TGCGCCAGCAGCCAAAACAGGGGTTACGAGCAGTACTTC CASSQNRGYEQYF NA TRBV4-1 TRBD1 TRBJ2-7
TGCGCCAGCAGCGGGGGACTAGCCGACACCGGGGAGCTGTTTTTT CASSGGLADTGELFF NA TRBV5-1 TRBD2 TRBJ2-2
TGTGCCAGCAGCTTAGACAGGAAGGCAGATACGCAGTATTTT CASSLDRKADTQYF NA TRBV7-9 NA TRBJ2-3